One and the same sample provided the 22 T cell receptor beta chains below, sequenced in a study of T cell repertoires in ileal Crohn's disease (dated by TCRdb to between 2018 and 2021). Explained via the paper, the time point label denotes: neoterminal ileum biopsy at postoperative endoscopy, about 6 months after surgery. The library was obtained by the immunoSEQ multiplex PCR assay. The immuneACCESS repertoire file appears here via TCRdb, limited to in-frame rearrangements. These files lack a portion of the clones; in checked studies, under half of the deficit traces to unresolved V genes, and the cause of the others is not known. Within this sample are about 13,000 clones, with 65% to 80% of them counted one time only. The ten largest clones represent over 8.5% of the sample. The sample taken for sequencing was ileal tissue. These receptors originate from an adult with Crohn's disease.

The CDR3 coding sequence is TGTGCCAGCAGTTTTAGAGGGGGGGGGACCTTCACAGATACGCAGTATTTT. Protein: CASSFRGGGTFTDTQYF. The J gene is TRBJ2-3, the V gene TRBV27; D is possibly TRBD2 (7 bases). Germline-derived CDR1 and CDR2 are MNHEY and SMNVEV (reference sequence). This CDR3 comprises 17 residues. The ends were cut back, 3 bases at V and 2 bases at J, with 18 bases in the middle.

The chain uses TRBV28 and TRBJ2-1; 11 bases fit TRBD2. This CDR3 contains 16 residues. The junction had 8 bases not matched to a gene; V was cut back by 1 base and J by 9 bases. CDR1 is MDHEN, CDR2 SYDVKM, per germline. CDR3 nucleotide sequence: TGTGCCAGCAGTTTATTGCTAGCGGGGGGATCACTTGAGCAGTTCTTC. Its protein is CASSLLLAGGSLEQFF.

The rearrangement uses TRBV2 and TRBJ1-1, with a weak D call TRBD1 (5 bases). With 8 bases removed from V and 0 bases from J, the gap between germline ends came to 10 bases. The CDR3 is made up of 13 amino acids. From germline, CDR1 is SNHLY and CDR2 FYNNEI. In DNA form, the CDR3 reads TGTGCCAGCGGGGACGTACTGAACACTGAAGCTTTCTTT. Residues: CASGDVLNTEAFF.

The chain recombines TRBV4-2 with TRBJ2-1; a possible D gene is TRBD1 (6 bases). Trimming shortened V by 1 base and J by 3 bases, and 13 bases separated the two germline ends. The CDR3 covers 16 residues. The V gene's germline CDR1 is LGHNA and CDR2 YNFKEQ. The CDR3 coding sequence is TGTGCCAGCAGCCAAGTCTGGGGACAAGACTACAATGAGCAGTTCTTC. Its protein is CASSQVWGQDYNEQFF.

The chain couples TRBV28 to TRBJ2-2; 8 nucleotides match TRBD2. The CDR3 runs to 14 residues. The junction had 7 bases not matched to a gene; V was cut back by 7 bases and J by 6 bases. Germline-derived CDR1 and CDR2 are MDHEN and SYDVKM. The chain's CDR3 is CASIGGGKAGELFF. The DNA of the CDR3 is TGTGCCAGCATAGGCGGGGGGAAAGCCGGGGAGCTGTTTTTT.

The rearrangement uses TRBV15 and TRBJ2-2, with D perhaps TRBD1 or TRBD2 (6 bases each). This CDR3 comprises 13 residues. Germline values: CDR1 LNHNV, CDR2 YYDKDF (reference sequence). Between the trimmed V and J ends, which lost 7 bases and 6 bases, there was a span of 12 bases. The CDR3 DNA reads TGTGCCACCAACCTCGGGGGCCCCGGGGAGCTGTTTTTT. It encodes CATNLGGPGELFF.

The chain joins TRBV6-5 to TRBJ1-3; no clear D gene. Germline loops: CDR1 MNHEY, CDR2 SVGAGI. This CDR3 has 15 amino acids. V was clipped by 8 bases and J by 0 bases, with 14 bases between them. In nucleotides, the CDR3 is TGTGCCAGCTCCCTCGTTGGCCTCTCTGGAAACACCATATATTTT. Residues: CASSLVGLSGNTIYF.

The V gene is TRBV25-1, the J gene TRBJ2-3; D is perhaps TRBD1 (5 bases). V was clipped by 5 bases and J by 2 bases, with 8 bases between them. Per germline, CDR1 MGHDK and CDR2 SYGVNS. This CDR3 is 13 amino acids long. The CDR3 sequence: CASSQGTTDTQYF. CDR3 nucleotides: TGTGCCAGCAGTCAGGGAACCACAGATACGCAGTATTTT.

By share of the sample, this clone is medium-sized. CDR3 DNA: TGTGCCAGCAGTGGACAGGGGAACACTGAAGCTTTCTTT. It yields the protein CASSGQGNTEAFF. The chain combines TRBV2 with TRBJ1-1; TRBD1 matches at 7 bases. This CDR3 has 13 amino acids. In germline, CDR1 is SNHLY, CDR2 FYNNEI. The V gene end was trimmed by 4 bases and the J gene end by 1 base; junction bases not matched to a gene: 0.

The chain has TRBV6-4 and TRBJ1-1; 9 bases align to TRBD1. From germline, CDR1 is MRHNA and CDR2 SNTAGT. V lost 3 bases, J lost 7 bases, and 6 bases stayed unmatched. CDR3 length: 14 residues. The CDR3 nucleotides read TGTGCCAGCAGTGAGCAACAGGGGGCTGGTGAAGCTTTCTTT. Its protein product is CASSEQQGAGEAFF.

In nucleotides, the CDR3 is TGTGCCAGCAGTGAATATAGGGAACGAAATGGCTACACCTTC. Translation gives CASSEYRERNGYTF. This sequence joins TRBV2 and TRBJ1-2; no firm D call. Germline V gene sequence: CDR1 SNHLY, CDR2 FYNNEI. The germline V and J ends were trimmed by 2 bases and 6 bases, with 13 bases remaining between them. This CDR3 has 14 amino acids.

This clone turned up a few times. The chain has TRBV5-1 and TRBJ2-1; D ambiguous. Between the trimmed V and J ends, which lost 4 bases and 4 bases, there was a span of 6 bases. This CDR3 contains 12 residues. Germline-derived CDR1 and CDR2 are SGHRS and YFSETQ. DNA of the CDR3: TGCGCCAGCAGCCCCCGTTACAATGAGCAGTTCTTC. This translates into CASSPRYNEQFF. The full variable domain, its missing parts supplied by reference TRBV5-1 and TRBJ2-1, is KAGVTQTPRYLIKTRGQQVTLSCSPISGHRSVSWYQQTPGQGLQFLFEYFSETQRNKGNFPGRFSGRQFSNSRSEMNVSTLELGDSALYLCASSPRYNEQFFGPGTRLTVL.

This chain connects TRBV20-1 to TRBJ2-5, with D uncertain. This CDR3 is built from 11 residues. V lost 5 bases, J lost 7 bases, and 11 bases lay in between. Germline CDR1 reads DFQATT; CDR2 reads SNEGSKA (reference sequence). The CDR3 nucleotides read TGCAGTGCTGGACCAGTGAGGACCCAGTACTTC. Its translation: CSAGPVRTQYF.

The chain uses TRBV19 and TRBJ1-5; 9 bases line up with TRBD1. The germline gives CDR1 LNHDA, CDR2 SQIVND (reference sequence). Trimming cost V 7 bases and J 5 bases; bases outside gene matches: 9. The CDR3 covers 15 residues. The CDR3: CASIQTGGSYQPQHF. In DNA, the CDR3 is TGTGCCAGTATTCAAACAGGGGGCTCCTATCAGCCCCAGCATTTT. Complete variable domain (other parts from reference TRBV19 and TRBJ1-5): DGGITQSPKYLFRKEGQNVTLSCEQNLNHDAMYWYRQDPGQGLRLIYYSQIVNDFQKGDIAEGYSVSREKKESFPLTVTSAQKNPTAFYLCASIQTGGSYQPQHFGDGTRLSIL.

This clone has just a few counts. The chain employs TRBV5-4 and TRBJ2-7; TRBD2 is a possible D gene (5 bases). Trimming took 5 bases from V and 1 from J, leaving 13 bases between them. Germline V CDR1 and CDR2: SGHNT, YYREEE (reference sequence). The CDR3 is made up of 14 amino acids. The CDR3 loop is CASSMRTGSYEQYF. Written as DNA, the CDR3 is TGTGCCAGCAGTATGCGGACTGGATCCTACGAGCAGTACTTC. The full variable domain, completed using reference TRBV5-4 and TRBJ2-7, is ETGVTQSPTHLIKTRGQQVTLRCSSQSGHNTVSWYQQALGQGPQFIFQYYREEENGRGNFPPRFSGLQFPNYSSELNVNALELDDSALYLCASSMRTGSYEQYFGPGTRLTVT.

This clone showed up just once. V is TRBV29-1 and J is TRBJ2-3; 9 bases match TRBD2. CDR3 size: 15 residues. Germline V gene sequence: CDR1 SQVTM, CDR2 ANQGSEA. Trimming cost V 6 bases and J 0 bases; bases outside gene matches: 7. The CDR3 DNA follows: TGCAGCGTGGGGGATAGCGGGGGAAGCACAGATACGCAGTATTTT. Protein product: CSVGDSGGSTDTQYF.

The chain has TRBV7-3 and TRBJ1-2; maybe TRBD1 (5 bases). Germline V gene sequence: CDR1 SGHTA, CDR2 FQGTGA. The length of the CDR3 is 13 residues. With 0 bases removed from V and 6 bases from J, the gap between germline ends came to 8 bases. CDR3 in amino acids: CASSLTGGDGYTF. CDR3 nucleotide sequence: TGTGCCAGCAGCTTAACGGGGGGTGATGGCTACACCTTC.

This chain joins TRBV2 and TRBJ1-5; tentatively, D is TRBD1 (5 bases). Germline values: CDR1 SNHLY, CDR2 FYNNEI. Trimming left V 8 bases short and J 6 bases short, with 14 bases between. The CDR3 contains 13 residues. As DNA, the CDR3 is TGTGCCAGCGAGCAGGGAAGGGGTCAGCCCCAGCATTTT. Protein: CASEQGRGQPQHF.

V gene TRBV29-1 combines with J gene TRBJ1-1; TRBD1 matches 10 bases. The CDR3 extends over 16 amino acids. Per the germline V gene, CDR1 is SQVTM and CDR2 is ANQGSEA. V trimming: 2 bases; J trimming: 4 bases; junction bases outside the gene matches: 10. CDR3 amino acids: CSVEPMTGGAGTEAFF. The CDR3, as DNA: TGCAGCGTTGAACCTATGACAGGGGGCGCGGGCACTGAAGCTTTCTTT. Supplemented by reference TRBV29-1 and TRBJ1-1, the full variable domain reads SAVISQKPSRDICQRGTSLTIQCQVDSQVTMMFWYRQQPGQSLTLIATANQGSEATYESGFVIDKFPISRPNLTFSTLTVSNMSPEDSSIYLCSVEPMTGGAGTEAFFGQGTRLTVV.

This chain uses TRBV5-6 with TRBJ2-5; no reliable D call. The CDR3 totals 12 residues. CDR1 SGHDT and CDR2 YYEEEE come from the germline V gene. Trimming pared 1 base from V and 4 bases from J, leaving 5 bases between. Here the CDR3 DNA reads TGTGCCAGCAGCTTGTATGGAGAGACCCAGTACTTC. This translates into CASSLYGETQYF.

The chain uses TRBV7-9 and TRBJ1-1; TRBD1 is a possible D gene (6 bases). Per germline, CDR1 SEHNR and CDR2 FQNEAQ (reference sequence). Trimming stripped 3 bases from V and 4 bases from J, with 21 bases between. There are 17 residues in the CDR3. CDR3 protein: CASSLGRGPWKGTEAFF. Written as DNA, the CDR3 is TGTGCCAGCAGCTTGGGCAGGGGCCCCTGGAAGGGCACTGAAGCTTTCTTT.

The chain recombines TRBV19 with TRBJ1-1; 7 positions agree with TRBD1. CDR3 length equals 14 residues. Germline CDR1 is LNHDA and CDR2 is SQIVND (reference sequence). V lost 7 bases, J lost 1 base, and 6 bases stayed unmatched. CDR3 in amino acids: CASTVGQKNTEAFF. DNA for the CDR3: TGTGCCAGTACCGTGGGACAGAAGAACACTGAAGCTTTCTTT.